This entry concerns a single T cell receptor beta chain. Antigen: not known. The PCR contained 60 Vbeta and 13 Jbeta primers. Data came from immunoSEQ multiplex PCR; TCRdb stores just in-frame clones and leaves some out. The table has about 130,000 clones, 8.5% seen once. This record belongs to a study of cytomegalovirus exposure and HLA in healthy donors. Study-level points and caveats: Specificity for CMV antigens was confirmed in vitro for a few of the CMV-associated chains. It was assumed in the presence/absence analyses that sequencing depth was roughly uniform across donors.

V lost 4 bases to trimming and J lost 0 bases; unmatched junction nucleotides: 6. The CDR3 runs to 15 residues. Germline CDR1 and CDR2: SGHDT and YYEEEE. This sequence originates from a man aged 35 to 55 in good health and CMV-seronegative. Sequencing used PBMCs. The chain carries TRBV5-6 and TRBJ1-1; 7 bases agree with TRBD1. CDR3 sequence reads: CASSPYRGVNTEAFF. Here the CDR3 DNA reads TGTGCCAGCAGCCCCTACAGGGGAGTGAACACTGAAGCTTTCTTT.